This T cell receptor (beta chain) was observed in a study of technical replicates of blood from a handful of donors. With V trimmed by 0 bases and J by 4 bases, 6 bases remained unmatched. The CDR3 is 15 amino acids. Germline assignment: CDR1 MNHNS and CDR2 SASEGT. Sequencing used immunoSEQ multiplex PCR; TCRdb keeps in-frame clones, though not all of them. The repertoire holds some 71,000 clones, 95% to 98% seen once, with 0.25% to 0.3% in the top ten. Sequencing used T cells isolated from PBMCs. The rearrangement joins TRBV6-1 to TRBJ2-7, with 7 bases lining up with TRBD1. This TCR derives from a human donor in good health. The CDR3 is CASSEATTGNYEQYF. The CDR3 nucleotides read TGTGCCAGCAGTGAAGCCACGACAGGGAATTACGAGCAGTACTTC.